These 26 T cell receptor beta chains were all obtained from the same sample, sequenced in a study of cytomegalovirus exposure and HLA in healthy donors. PCR involved 60 Vbeta and 13 Jbeta primers. Repertoires were generated with immunoSEQ multiplex PCR, while TCRdb's copy carries only in-frame clones and drops some. The sample comprises 95,000 to 150,000 clones, around 77% of which are singletons, and roughly 6% rests with the top ten. The sequencing input was PBMCs. The origin of the receptors is a man between 18 and 29 years old in good health and CMV-seropositive.

The chain combines TRBV18 with TRBJ1-6; no firm D call. The ends were cut back, 5 bases at V and 8 bases at J, with 13 bases in the middle. This CDR3 is 14 amino acids long. CDR1 and CDR2 (germline): KGHSH, LQKENI. CDR3 in DNA: TGTGCCAGCTCAGTACGTCAGGAGGATTCACCCCTCCACTTT. This encodes CASSVRQEDSPLHF. The full variable domain, in which reference TRBV18 and TRBJ1-6 provide the parts outside the CDR3, is NAGVMQNPRHLVRRRGQEARLRCSPMKGHSHVYWYRQLPEEGLKFMVYLQKENIIDESGMPKERFSAEFPKEGPSILRIQQVVRGDSAAYFCASSVRQEDSPLHFGNGTRLTVT.

CDR3 coding DNA: TGTGCCAGCAGAGGGGACACGATAAATGGCTACACCTTC. It codes for CASRGDTINGYTF. This chain connects TRBV5-6 to TRBJ1-2, with TRBD1 as a possible D gene (6 bases). V gave up 5 bases and J gave up 6 bases, with 14 bases separating them. The CDR3 is made up of 13 amino acids. Germline V gene sequence: CDR1 SGHDT, CDR2 YYEEEE.

In its sample, this clone was seen a few times. The chain has TRBV2 and TRBJ1-2; 7 bases align to TRBD1. V shed 2 bases, J shed 4 bases, and the junction held 4 bases outside the gene matches. Germline loops: CDR1 SNHLY, CDR2 FYNNEI. There are 14 residues in the CDR3. In DNA form, the CDR3 reads TGTGCCAGCAGTGAACAAAGACAGGGCTATGGCTACACCTTC. Protein product: CASSEQRQGYGYTF.

This clone was detected only once. J is TRBJ2-5 and V is TRBV6-1, with a possible D match to TRBD2 (6 bases). The DNA end favors TRBJ2-7, so the J call may be wrong. The length of the CDR3 is 15 residues. Germline V gene data show CDR1 as MNHNS and CDR2 as SASEGT. The CDR3 loop reads CASSDRVGGFYEQYF. In DNA, the CDR3 is TGTGCCAGCAGTGATAGAGTCGGAGGGTTCTACGAGCAGTACTTC.

This chain joins TRBV7-8 and TRBJ2-7, with 8 bases matching TRBD1. The CDR3 loop spans 14 amino acids. In germline, CDR1 is SGHVS, CDR2 FQNEAQ. Trimming at V came to 1 base and at J to 4 bases, leaving 3 bases not matched to a gene. In DNA, the CDR3 is TGTGCCAGCAGCTTAGGGACAGGGATATACGAGCAGTACTTC. Residues: CASSLGTGIYEQYF.

V is TRBV11-2 and J is TRBJ1-5; TRBD1 is a possible D gene (5 bases). Germline-derived CDR1 and CDR2 are SGHAT and FQNNGV. Between the trimmed V and J ends, which lost 4 bases and 6 bases, there was a span of 13 bases. This CDR3 has 14 residues. This chain's CDR3 is CASSSTPGGQPQHF. CDR3 sequence (DNA): TGTGCCAGCAGCTCCACCCCGGGGGGTCAGCCCCAGCATTTT. The entire variable domain, with the rest obtained from reference TRBV11-2 and TRBJ1-5, is as follows: EAGVAQSPRYKIIEKRQSVAFWCNPISGHATLYWYQQILGQGPKLLIQFQNNGVVDDSQLPKDRFSAERLKGVDSTLKIQPAKLEDSAVYLCASSSTPGGQPQHFGDGTRLSIL.

J is TRBJ2-7 and V is TRBV10-3, with 10 bases identical to TRBD1. Germline V gene lookup returns CDR1 ENHRY and CDR2 SYGVKD. This CDR3 has 15 residues. Trimming took 8 bases from V and 3 from J; bases not matched to a gene: 10. CDR3 DNA: TGTGCCATCGGAGGAACCGGGACAGGGGACTACGAGCAGTACTTC. Its protein is CAIGGTGTGDYEQYF.

The chain is built from TRBV6-1 and TRBJ1-2, with a possible D match to TRBD1 (6 bases). The CDR3 length is 13 residues. Germline-derived CDR1 and CDR2 are MNHNS and SASEGT. With 6 bases removed from V and 6 bases from J, the gap between germline ends came to 14 bases. The CDR3 bases are TGTGCCAGCAGCCCAAGGGGGTGGGATGGCTACACCTTC. Its translation is CASSPRGWDGYTF.

The chain links TRBV5-1 to TRBJ1-5; D may be TRBD1 (5 bases). This CDR3 spans 15 amino acids. V lost 4 bases and J lost 3, with 14 bases in between. Germline-derived CDR1 and CDR2 are SGHRS and YFSETQ. The CDR3, as DNA: TGCGCCAGCAGCCTCTGGGGCCTCGACAATCAGCCCCAGCATTTT. Protein sequence: CASSLWGLDNQPQHF.

The chain uses TRBV4-1 and TRBJ2-1; tentatively, D is TRBD2 (6 bases). CDR3 length: 15 residues. CDR1 MGHRA and CDR2 YSYEKL come from the germline V gene. V shed 0 bases and J shed 0 bases, with 6 bases lying between them. The chain's CDR3 is CASSQEGGSYNEQFF. In DNA, the CDR3 is TGCGCCAGCAGCCAAGAGGGGGGCTCCTACAATGAGCAGTTCTTC.

This chain uses TRBV7-3 with TRBJ1-1; D remains ambiguous. The V gene lost 2 bases and the J gene lost 3 bases, with 7 bases spanning the gap. The CDR3 length is 13 residues. Germline V gene lookup returns CDR1 SGHTA and CDR2 FQGTGA. CDR3 loop: CASSLQEDTEAFF. CDR3 DNA sequence: TGTGCCAGCAGCTTACAAGAGGACACTGAAGCTTTCTTT.

The rearrangement links TRBV27 to TRBJ2-7; D may be TRBD2 (5 bases). This CDR3 is built from 13 residues. Deletions cut 0 bases from V and 4 bases from J, with 7 bases between. Germline-derived CDR1 and CDR2 are MNHEY and SMNVEV (reference sequence). In DNA, the CDR3 is TGTGCCAGCAGTTTATCTCGCGGGTACGAGCAGTACTTC. This codes for CASSLSRGYEQYF.

The CDR3 bases are TGCGCCAGCAGCTGGGACAGCGAATACGAGCAGTACTTC. This encodes CASSWDSEYEQYF. The V call is TRBV5-1, the J call TRBJ2-7; 7 positions match TRBD1. The CDR3 length is 13 residues. Per the germline V gene, CDR1 is SGHRS and CDR2 is YFSETQ. Trimming took 3 bases from V and 4 from J; bases not matched to a gene: 4.

The chain recombines TRBV13 with TRBJ2-7; unclear D gene. The CDR3 contains 12 residues. Germline V lookup: CDR1 PRHDT, CDR2 FYEKMQ (reference sequence). Trimming stripped 4 bases from V and 3 bases from J, with 7 bases between. As DNA, the CDR3 is TGTGCCAGCAGCTCCAACAACTACGAGCAGTACTTC. Its translation: CASSSNNYEQYF.

This clone was picked up a small number of times. The V gene is TRBV7-2, the J gene TRBJ2-4; 8 bases align to TRBD2. This CDR3 region has 18 residues. Per the germline V gene, CDR1 is SGHTA and CDR2 is FQGNSA. J was trimmed by 0 bases and V by 5 bases; bases with no gene match: 12. The CDR3 DNA is TGTGCCAGCAGCGGATGGGGTTTTAGCGGGGTAGCCAAAAACATTCAGTACTTC. This codes for CASSGWGFSGVAKNIQYF.

The chain joins TRBV28 to TRBJ2-2; 9 bases agree with TRBD1. CDR1 and CDR2 (germline): MDHEN, SYDVKM. J gave up 3 bases and V 6 bases, and 5 bases lay outside the gene matches. The CDR3 runs 15 residues. The CDR3 reads CASSTRQGDTGELFF. For the CDR3, the DNA is TGTGCCAGCAGCACTAGACAGGGGGACACCGGGGAGCTGTTTTTT.

V gene TRBV5-1 combines with J gene TRBJ1-5; D not certain. This CDR3 is built from 15 residues. Germline CDR1 SGHRS, CDR2 YFSETQ. V was shortened by 0 bases and J by 2 bases, with 9 bases between the two germline ends. The CDR3 nucleotides are TGCGCCAGCAGCTTGGACACGGGTGGCAATCAGCCCCAGCATTTT. The encoded protein is CASSLDTGGNQPQHF.

Concerning this clone itself: Relative to the germline gene, one junction end is altered; a read error may explain this. The chain uses TRBV7-2 and TRBJ2-6, with a tentative D call TRBD2 (6 bases). This CDR3 spans 18 amino acids. The V gene's germline CDR1 is SGHTA and CDR2 FQGNSA. The CDR3 DNA reads TGTGCCAGCAGCCTGGCGGTGCGGGGTAGCTCTGGGGCCAACGGCCTGACTTTC. Residues: CASSLAVRGSSGANGLTF. The full variable domain, with the rest looked up from reference TRBV7-2 and TRBJ2-6, is GAGVSQSPSNKVTEKGKDVELRCDPISGHTALYWYRQSLGQGLEFLIYFQGNSAPDKSGLPSDRFSAERTGGSVSTLTIQRTQQEDSAVYLCASSLAVRGSSGANGLTFGAGSRLTVL.

The chain carries TRBV19 and TRBJ1-6; D is possibly TRBD1 (5 bases). Germline CDR1 is LNHDA and CDR2 is SQIVND (reference sequence). This CDR3 is 16 amino acids long. Trimming took 7 bases from V and 7 from J, leaving 20 bases between them. CDR3 residues: CASTLGGYPWNSPLHF. In nucleotides, the CDR3 is TGTGCCAGTACCCTCGGGGGTTATCCTTGGAATTCACCCCTCCACTTT.

V usage is TRBV5-1 and J usage is TRBJ1-1; no definite D call. CDR3 length equals 14 residues. Trimming left V 7 bases short and J 0 bases short, with 13 bases between. CDR1 and CDR2 (germline): SGHRS, YFSETQ. The CDR3 reads CASARERLNTEAFF. DNA of the CDR3: TGCGCCAGCGCGAGGGAACGTCTGAACACTGAAGCTTTCTTT.

This chain uses TRBV4-1 with TRBJ2-7; D unclear. With 2 bases removed from V and 3 bases from J, the gap between germline ends came to 14 bases. CDR1 and CDR2 (germline): MGHRA, YSYEKL. This CDR3 comprises 15 residues. The CDR3 is CASSQLTASGYEQYF. CDR3 nucleotides: TGCGCCAGCAGCCAACTGACTGCCTCGGGCTACGAGCAGTACTTC.

In this sample, this clone turned up a few times. V usage is TRBV9 and J usage is TRBJ1-6; D not certain. The CDR3 covers 12 residues. Germline CDR1 reads SGDLS; CDR2 reads YYNGEE. With 4 bases removed from V and 9 bases from J, the gap between germline ends came to 8 bases. This CDR3 is CASSRYSSPLHF. CDR3 DNA: TGTGCCAGCAGCCGATACAGTTCACCCCTCCACTTT.

V gene TRBV12-5 combines with J gene TRBJ2-5; 8 positions match TRBD2. Germline CDR1 reads LGHNT; CDR2 reads FRNRAP. There are 14 residues in the CDR3. With 6 bases clipped from V and 12 bases from J, the junction kept 15 bases outside the gene matches. The CDR3 protein is CASGVRGGTPSEYF. The DNA of the CDR3 is TGTGCTAGTGGGGTCCGGGGGGGGACCCCTTCCGAGTACTTC.

This sequence joins TRBV19 and TRBJ2-2; 12 bases match TRBD2. Germline loops: CDR1 LNHDA, CDR2 SQIVND (reference sequence). Unmatched junction bases numbered 2, after V lost 4 bases and J lost 2 bases. The CDR3 loop spans 16 amino acids. The CDR3 here is CASSRTSGVNTGELFF. The CDR3 nucleotides are TGTGCCAGTAGTAGGACTAGCGGGGTAAACACCGGGGAGCTGTTTTTT.

The chain has TRBV7-3 and TRBJ2-3; TRBD2 aligns across 12 bases. CDR1 is SGHTA and CDR2 is FQGTGA in the germline V gene. The CDR3 loop spans 15 amino acids. Trimming at V came to 4 bases and at J to 5 bases, leaving 4 bases not matched to a gene. The CDR3: CASSWTSGKVDTQYF. Written as DNA, the CDR3 is TGTGCCAGCAGCTGGACTAGCGGGAAGGTAGATACGCAGTATTTT.

Worth noting for this clone: Germline is not matched at one junction end, which may reflect a read error. V and J are TRBV29-1 and TRBJ1-2; D uncertain. The CDR3 spans 12 residues. Germline V gene data show CDR1 as SQVTM and CDR2 as ANQGSEA. This chain's CDR3 is CSAEPGNYGYTF. The CDR3, as DNA: TGCAGCGCTGAACCGGGGAACTATGGCTACACCTTC.